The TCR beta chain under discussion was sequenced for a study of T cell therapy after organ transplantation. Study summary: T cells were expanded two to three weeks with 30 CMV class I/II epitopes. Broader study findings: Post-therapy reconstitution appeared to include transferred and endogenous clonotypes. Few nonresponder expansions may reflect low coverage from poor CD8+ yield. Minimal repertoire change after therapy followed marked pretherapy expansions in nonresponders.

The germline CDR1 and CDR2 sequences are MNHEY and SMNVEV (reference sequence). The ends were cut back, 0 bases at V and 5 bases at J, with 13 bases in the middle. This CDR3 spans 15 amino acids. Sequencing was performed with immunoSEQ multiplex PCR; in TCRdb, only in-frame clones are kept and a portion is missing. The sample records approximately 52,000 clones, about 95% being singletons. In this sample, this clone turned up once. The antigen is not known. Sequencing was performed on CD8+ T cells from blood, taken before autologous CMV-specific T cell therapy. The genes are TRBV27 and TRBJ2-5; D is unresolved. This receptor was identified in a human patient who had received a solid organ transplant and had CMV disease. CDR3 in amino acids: CASSLSRNGLETQYF. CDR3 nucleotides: TGTGCCAGCAGTTTATCCCGGAATGGGTTGGAGACCCAGTACTTC.